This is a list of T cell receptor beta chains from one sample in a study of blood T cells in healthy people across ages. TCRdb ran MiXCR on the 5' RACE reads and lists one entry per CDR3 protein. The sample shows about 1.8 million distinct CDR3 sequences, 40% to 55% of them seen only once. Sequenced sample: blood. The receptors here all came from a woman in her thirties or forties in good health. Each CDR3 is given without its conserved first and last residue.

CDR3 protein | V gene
SAKGVGTGQETQY | TRBV20-1
ASSQGLGRETDTQY | TRBV7-2
ASSLAQQGASSPLH | TRBV7-9
ASEGQGSEQY | TRBV10-2
ASSYGRPGGYEQY | TRBV6-5
ASTDKGGESPLH | TRBV21-1
ASSYGTGLHEQY | TRBV7-2
ASSLVGQGFGYT | TRBV7-9
ASGLQVLNTEAF | TRBV12-3/TRBV12-4
SRPVGGKLVDNEQF | TRBV20-1
ASSSKLGEQY | TRBV7-6
ATSTGTSGGHTDTQY | TRBV15
ASSQDRSYNEQF | TRBV4-3
ASSLVPGQGINYGYT | TRBV5-1
ASGEAGTDTQY | TRBV10-1
ASSQDGNREETQY | TRBV4-2
SAREWGADTQY | TRBV20-1
SVDFEYVYGYT | TRBV29-1
ASRDRGASSYEQY | TRBV6-6
ASSLSTGFNSPLH | TRBV28
ASSFSDNISGHT | TRBV12-3/TRBV12-4
ASSLDPALEGGAEQY | TRBV11-2
ASSPSGGLGTQY | TRBV9
ASSSPDRVLETQY | TRBV6-2/TRBV6-3
ASSYFQGTQETQY | TRBV6-5
ASSLFSDPSYNEQF | TRBV5-1
ASSVVSGQYEQY | TRBV7-2
ASSLGGAGTDNEQF | TRBV5-1
ASSLRGGINNEQF | TRBV12-3/TRBV12-4
ASKDRVGVTQY | TRBV2
ASRFDRVPQF | TRBV5-1